These T cell receptor beta chains were read from a single sample in a study of cytomegalovirus exposure and HLA in healthy donors. Only in-frame clones appear in the TCRdb table, and some are missing; sequencing was by immunoSEQ multiplex PCR. In the table there are approximately 80,000 clones, over 85% of which are singletons. Sequenced input: PBMCs. Receptors originate from a young woman in good health and CMV-seronegative. Each CDR3 is given with its conserved first and last residue. Each record gives: D gene, J gene, clone size, V gene, CDR3 protein, CDR3 DNA. D genes are given only for firm matches. Where a row states a size, it is once, few, many or the class of an expanded clone; other rows omit it.

>.|TRBJ1-2|.|TRBV27
CASSLSGRGTSGYTF
TGTGCCAGCAGTTTATCGGGCAGGGGAACGTCCGGCTACACCTTC
>TRBD1|TRBJ2-3|.|TRBV5-1
CASSGGQGVTDTQYF
TGCGCCAGCAGCGGGGGACAGGGAGTCACAGATACGCAGTATTTT
>.|TRBJ2-1|.|TRBV11-1
CASSSSFSGNSYNEQFF
TGTGCCAGCAGCTCAAGTTTTAGCGGCAACTCCTACAATGAGCAGTTCTTC
>.|TRBJ2-2|.|TRBV13
CASSLGTLANTGELFF
TGTGCCAGCAGCTTAGGGACTTTAGCCAACACCGGGGAGCTGTTTTTT
>TRBD1|TRBJ1-2|.|TRBV6-1
CASSEVPGPGQGVYGYGYTF
TGTGCCAGCAGTGAAGTTCCAGGCCCGGGACAGGGGGTTTACGGCTATGGCTACACCTTC
>TRBD1|TRBJ2-3|.|TRBV7-8
CASSTDRDLNTQYF
TGTGCCAGCAGCACCGACAGGGATCTGAATACGCAGTATTTT
>.|TRBJ1-3|few|TRBV29-1
CSVEVDQRNTIYF
TGCAGCGTTGAAGTGGACCAGCGGAACACCATATATTTT
>TRBD2|TRBJ2-1|once|TRBV4-2
CASSLATSGAFNEQFF
TGTGCCAGCAGCCTTGCGACTAGCGGGGCCTTCAATGAGCAGTTCTTC
>.|TRBJ2-7|.|TRBV6-1
CASSEGVYEQYF
TGTGCCAGCAGTGAGGGAGTTTACGAGCAGTACTTC
>.|TRBJ2-3|.|TRBV27
CATGTDNRADTQYF
TGTGCCACCGGGACTGATAACCGGGCGGATACGCAGTATTTT
>TRBD2|TRBJ2-2|.|TRBV6-1
CASSAVAGGHYNGELFF
TGTGCCAGCAGTGCCGTAGCGGGAGGGCATTACAACGGGGAGCTGTTTTTT
>TRBD1|TRBJ2-1|.|TRBV5-6
CASSKGQGELYNEQFF
TGTGCCAGCAGCAAGGGACAGGGGGAGCTCTACAATGAGCAGTTCTTC
>TRBD1|TRBJ1-2|.|TRBV19
CASADGQGADYGYTF
TGTGCCAGCGCGGATGGGCAGGGGGCCGACTATGGCTACACCTTC
>.|TRBJ1-2|few|TRBV2
CASSAPRDNYGYTF
TGTGCCAGCAGCGCCCCCAGGGATAACTATGGCTACACCTTC
>TRBD2|TRBJ2-7|.|TRBV6-5
CASSRLAGGSYEQYF
TGTGCCAGCAGCCGACTAGCGGGAGGTTCCTACGAGCAGTACTTC
>.|TRBJ2-7|.|TRBV15
CATSRGVSYEQYF
TGTGCCACCAGCAGAGGAGTCTCCTACGAGCAGTACTTC
>TRBD1|TRBJ1-1|.|TRBV19
CASSTQGTNTEAFF
TGTGCCAGTAGCACACAGGGGACTAACACTGAAGCTTTCTTT
>TRBD2|TRBJ2-1|once|TRBV9
CASSVGLAGLYNEQFF
TGTGCCAGCAGCGTAGGACTAGCGGGACTCTACAATGAGCAGTTCTTC
>TRBD1|TRBJ2-7|.|TRBV7-8
CASSSAGTGGQTYEQYF
TGTGCCAGCAGCTCCGCCGGGACAGGGGGACAAACCTACGAGCAGTACTTC
>.|TRBJ1-6|few|TRBV19
CASSGGVGSYNSPLHF
TGTGCCAGTAGTGGAGGGGTAGGCTCCTATAATTCACCCCTCCACTTT
>TRBD1|TRBJ2-2|.|TRBV6-5
CASSLDRPNTGELFF
TGTGCCAGCAGTTTGGACAGGCCGAACACCGGGGAGCTGTTTTTT
>TRBD1|TRBJ1-1|.|TRBV19
CASRGPGQVNTEAFF
TGTGCCAGTAGAGGGCCGGGACAGGTGAACACTGAAGCTTTCTTT
>TRBD2|TRBJ2-1|once|TRBV30
CAWSPGTSGKNEQFF
TGTGCCTGGAGTCCCGGGACTAGCGGTAAGAATGAGCAGTTCTTC
>.|TRBJ1-2|.|TRBV5-1
CASSLVAVDYGYTF
TGCGCCAGCAGCTTGGTAGCAGTGGACTATGGCTACACCTTC
>.|TRBJ2-7|.|TRBV6-5
CASSYSEGRYEQYF
TGTGCCAGCAGTTACTCGGAGGGCCGCTACGAGCAGTACTTC
>TRBD1|TRBJ2-7|.|TRBV19
CASSRGQMQFNEQYF
TGTGCCAGTAGTCGGGGACAGATGCAATTCAACGAGCAGTACTTC
>TRBD2|TRBJ2-1|.|TRBV5-1
CASSPQTGGGVDEQFF
TGCGCCAGCAGCCCCCAGACTGGCGGGGGGGTAGATGAGCAGTTCTTC
>.|TRBJ2-1|.|TRBV4-1
CASSGYNEQFF
TGCGCCAGCTCGGGGTACAATGAGCAGTTCTTC
>TRBD1|TRBJ1-2|.|TRBV28
CASGSDREGNWYGYTF
TGTGCCAGTGGATCGGACAGGGAAGGGAACTGGTATGGCTACACCTTC
>.|TRBJ2-7|.|TRBV20-1
CSARESYEQYF
TGCAGTGCTAGAGAGAGCTACGAGCAGTACTTC
>TRBD2|TRBJ2-3|.|TRBV9
CASTRKGLPDTDTQYF
TGTGCCAGCACCAGGAAGGGACTACCCGACACAGATACGCAGTATTTT
>.|TRBJ2-2|.|TRBV5-1
CASSLAADTGGELFF
TGCGCCAGCAGCTTGGCTGCGGACACCGGAGGGGAGCTGTTTTTT
>.|TRBJ2-7|.|TRBV12-5
CASGPTKLSSYEQYF
TGTGCTAGTGGCCCTACCAAGTTAAGCTCCTACGAGCAGTACTTC
>.|TRBJ1-2|few|TRBV28
CASIGQDYGYTF
TGTGCCAGCATAGGACAAGACTATGGCTACACCTTC
>.|TRBJ1-2|.|TRBV29-1
CSVARAHSPYGYTF
TGCAGCGTTGCCAGGGCCCATTCGCCCTATGGCTACACCTTC
>TRBD1|TRBJ1-6|.|TRBV18
CASSPQVGTGSSYNSPLHF
TGTGCCAGCTCACCACAGGTCGGGACAGGAAGCTCCTATAATTCACCCCTCCACTTT
>.|TRBJ1-1|.|TRBV27
CASSSGGNTEAFF
TGTGCCAGCAGTAGCGGGGGGAACACTGAAGCTTTCTTT
>.|TRBJ1-5|.|TRBV15
CATSRYSNQPQHF
TGTGCCACCAGCAGATATAGCAATCAGCCCCAGCATTTT